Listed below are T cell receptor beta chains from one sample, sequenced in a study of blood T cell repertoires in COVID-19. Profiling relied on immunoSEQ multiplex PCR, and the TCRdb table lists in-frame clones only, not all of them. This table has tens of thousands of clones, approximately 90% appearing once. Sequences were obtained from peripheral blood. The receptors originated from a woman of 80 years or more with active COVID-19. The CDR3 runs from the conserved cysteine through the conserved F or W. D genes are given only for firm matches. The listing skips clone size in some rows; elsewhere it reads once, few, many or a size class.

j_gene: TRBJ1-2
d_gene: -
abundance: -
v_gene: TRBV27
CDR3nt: TGTGCCAGCAGTTCACCACCCTTTAGTGGCTACACCTTC
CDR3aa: CASSSPPFSGYTF

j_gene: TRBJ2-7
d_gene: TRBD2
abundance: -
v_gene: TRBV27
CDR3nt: TGTGCCAGCAGGCGGGAGGGGACCTACGAGCAGTACTTC
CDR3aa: CASRREGTYEQYF

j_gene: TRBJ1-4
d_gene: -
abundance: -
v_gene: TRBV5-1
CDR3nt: TGCGCCAGCAGCTCCCTCGGGTTGCTTCATGAAAAACTGTTTTTT
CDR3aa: CASSSLGLLHEKLFF

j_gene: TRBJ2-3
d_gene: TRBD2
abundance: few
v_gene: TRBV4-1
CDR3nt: TGCGCCAGCAGCCTTTGGACTAGCGGGGTTAGCACAGATACGCAGTATTTT
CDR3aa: CASSLWTSGVSTDTQYF

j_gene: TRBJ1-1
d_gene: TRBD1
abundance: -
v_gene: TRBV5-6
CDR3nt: TGTGCCAGCAGCTCCTCCTCTACAGGGGGTGTTGAAGCTTTCTTT
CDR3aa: CASSSSSTGGVEAFF

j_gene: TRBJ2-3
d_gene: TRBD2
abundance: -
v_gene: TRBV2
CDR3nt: TGTGCAAGCCACCGCGGACTAGCGTACACAGATACGCAGTATTTT
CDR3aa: CASHRGLAYTDTQYF

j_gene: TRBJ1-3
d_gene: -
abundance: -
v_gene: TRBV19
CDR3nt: TGTGCCAGCACAATCCAACTAGGATCTGGAAACACCATATATTTT
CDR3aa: CASTIQLGSGNTIYF

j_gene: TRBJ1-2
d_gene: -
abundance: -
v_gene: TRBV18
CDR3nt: TGTGCCAGCTCACCGGGGGCCGAAAGTGGGGGCTACACCTTC
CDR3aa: CASSPGAESGGYTF

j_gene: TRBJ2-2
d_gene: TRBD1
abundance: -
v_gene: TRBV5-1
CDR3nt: TGCGCCAGCAGCGGCCCCGACAGGGGGAACACCGGGGAGCTGTTTTTT
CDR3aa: CASSGPDRGNTGELFF

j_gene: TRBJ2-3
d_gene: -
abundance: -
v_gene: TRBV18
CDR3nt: TGTGCCAGCTCCCAAACGGCAGGGAAGGGCACAGATACGCAGTATTTT
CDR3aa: CASSQTAGKGTDTQYF

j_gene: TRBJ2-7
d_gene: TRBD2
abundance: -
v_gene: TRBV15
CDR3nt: TGTGCCACCAGCAGAGCCGCGCGGGGGTCCGAGCAGTACTTC
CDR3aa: CATSRAARGSEQYF

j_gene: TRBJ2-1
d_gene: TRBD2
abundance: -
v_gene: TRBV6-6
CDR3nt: TGTGCCAGCAGCCGGACTAGCGGGAGTATCAATGAGCAGTTCTTC
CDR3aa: CASSRTSGSINEQFF

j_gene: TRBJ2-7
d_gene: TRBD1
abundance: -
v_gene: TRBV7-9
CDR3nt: TGTGCCAGCAGCTGGACAGGAGCGGCCGACGAGCAGTACTTT
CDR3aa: CASSWTGAADEQYF

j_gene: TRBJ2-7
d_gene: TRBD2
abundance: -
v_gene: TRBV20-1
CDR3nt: TGCAGTGCTAGTAAAGGAACTAGCGGGACCCCAGGGGAGTACTTC
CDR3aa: CSASKGTSGTPGEYF